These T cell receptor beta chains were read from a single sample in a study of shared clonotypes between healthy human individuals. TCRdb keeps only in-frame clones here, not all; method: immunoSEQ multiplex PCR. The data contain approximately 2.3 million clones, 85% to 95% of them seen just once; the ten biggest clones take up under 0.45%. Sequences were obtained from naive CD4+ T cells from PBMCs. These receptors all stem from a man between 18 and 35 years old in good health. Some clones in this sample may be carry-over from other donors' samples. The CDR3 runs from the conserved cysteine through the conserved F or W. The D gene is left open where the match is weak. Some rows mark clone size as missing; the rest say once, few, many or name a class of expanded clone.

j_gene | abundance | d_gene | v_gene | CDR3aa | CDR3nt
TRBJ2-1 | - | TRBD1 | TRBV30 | CAWSLGQSYNEQFF | TGTGCCTGGAGTCTGGGACAGTCCTACAATGAGCAGTTCTTC
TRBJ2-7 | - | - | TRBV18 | CASSRQGLSYEQYF | TGTGCCAGCTCAAGACAGGGACTCTCCTACGAGCAGTACTTC
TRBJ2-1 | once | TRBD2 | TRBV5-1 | CASSLATSGLNEQFF | TGCGCCAGCAGCTTGGCTACTAGCGGGCTAAATGAGCAGTTCTTC
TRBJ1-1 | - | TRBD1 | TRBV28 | CASSVPGQLRYEAFF | TGTGCCAGCAGTGTACCGGGACAGCTGCGATATGAAGCTTTCTTT
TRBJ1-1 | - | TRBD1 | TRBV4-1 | CASSHGQGASGTEAFF | TGCGCCAGCAGCCACGGACAGGGGGCTTCCGGCACTGAAGCTTTCTTT
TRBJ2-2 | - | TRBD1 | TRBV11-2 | CASSHAGGSVWGDTGELFF | TGTGCCAGCAGCCACGCAGGGGGTTCGGTGTGGGGAGATACCGGGGAGCTGTTTTTT
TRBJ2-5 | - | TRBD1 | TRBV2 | CASSEDRFSETQYF | TGTGCCAGCAGTGAGGACAGGTTCTCCGAGACCCAGTACTTC
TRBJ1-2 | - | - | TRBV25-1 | CASSEFSGGGYTF | TGTGCCAGCAGTGAATTCTCCGGGGGCGGCTACACCTTC
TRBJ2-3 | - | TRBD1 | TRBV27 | CASFDRGPGRGSTDTQYF | TGTGCCAGCTTTGACAGGGGCCCCGGGCGGGGTAGCACAGATACGCAGTATTTT
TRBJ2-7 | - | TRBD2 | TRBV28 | CASSLLTSGSVYEQYF | TGTGCCAGCAGTCTCCTGACTAGCGGGAGCGTCTACGAGCAGTACTTC
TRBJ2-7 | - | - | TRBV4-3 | CASSQEIPSEQYF | TGCGCCAGCAGCCAAGAGATCCCCAGCGAGCAGTACTTC
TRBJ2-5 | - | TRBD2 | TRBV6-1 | CASSEVPAGGQETQYF | TGTGCCAGCAGTGAAGTTCCAGCGGGAGGGCAGGAGACCCAGTACTTC
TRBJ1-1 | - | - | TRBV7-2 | CASSLASQTEAFF | TGTGCCAGCAGCTTAGCGTCACAGACTGAAGCTTTCTTT
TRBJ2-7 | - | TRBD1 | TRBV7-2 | CASSGPDRGRPIAYEQYF | TGTGCCAGCAGCGGCCCGGACAGGGGGCGTCCAATTGCCTACGAGCAGTACTTC
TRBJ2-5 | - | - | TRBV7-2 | CASSYEETQYF | TGTGCCAGCAGCTACGAAGAGACCCAGTACTTC
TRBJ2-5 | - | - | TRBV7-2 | CASSASWGETQYF | TGTGCCAGCAGCGCGTCGTGGGGAGAGACCCAGTACTTC
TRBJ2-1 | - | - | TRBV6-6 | CASRRGGSSYNEQFF | TGTGCCAGCAGGAGAGGGGGAAGCTCCTACAATGAGCAGTTCTTC
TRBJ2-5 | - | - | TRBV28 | CASSPMFGQDTFLGETQYF | TGTGCCAGCAGCCCTATGTTTGGGCAGGATACCTTTCTCGGAGAGACCCAGTACTTC
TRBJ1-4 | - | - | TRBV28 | CASSYQTTLAEKLFF | TGTGCCAGCAGTTACCAGACCACTCTGGCCGAAAAACTGTTTTTT
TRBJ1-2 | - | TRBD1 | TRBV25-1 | CASSTGDYGYTF | TGTGCCAGCTCAACAGGGGACTATGGCTACACCTTC
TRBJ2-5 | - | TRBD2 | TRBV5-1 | CASSYGLMLAGEETQYF | TGCGCCAGCAGCTACGGATTGATGCTAGCGGGAGAAGAGACCCAGTACTTC
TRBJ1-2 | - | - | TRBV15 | CATSREYAGNYGYTF | TGTGCCACCAGCAGAGAATATGCAGGGAACTATGGCTACACCTTC
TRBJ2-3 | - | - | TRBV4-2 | CASSPAEGTDTQYF | TGTGCCAGCAGCCCGGCCGAGGGCACAGATACGCAGTATTTT
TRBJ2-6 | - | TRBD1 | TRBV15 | CATSRGQGQSGANVLTF | TGTGCCACCAGCAGAGGACAGGGCCAGTCTGGGGCCAACGTCCTGACTTTC
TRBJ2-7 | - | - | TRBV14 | CASSLAFEDEQYF | TGTGCCAGCAGTTTAGCATTTGAAGACGAGCAGTACTTC
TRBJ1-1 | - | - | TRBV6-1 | CASSEKLNTEAFF | TGTGCCAGCAGCGAAAAGTTGAACACTGAAGCTTTCTTT
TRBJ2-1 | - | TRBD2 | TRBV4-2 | CASSTRLAGVFYNEQFF | TGTGCCAGCAGCACACGACTAGCGGGAGTCTTCTACAATGAGCAGTTCTTC
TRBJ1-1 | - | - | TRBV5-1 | CASSYGTANTEAFF | TGCGCCAGCAGCTACGGGACGGCGAACACTGAAGCTTTCTTT
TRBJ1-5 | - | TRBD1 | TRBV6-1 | CASMLQGNQPQHF | TGTGCCAGCATGTTACAGGGGAATCAGCCCCAGCATTTT